A few counts support the clone carrying this T cell receptor (beta chain). This specimen comes from a study of regulatory T cells in long-lasting Graves disease. The time point was: newly diagnosed GD, antithyroid drugs for less than 3 months. Scientists built the TCR library using RNA that was extracted from PBMCs. Patients all came to the study from an endocrinology department in Xi'an, China. Arm-PCR with iRepertoire HTBI primers amplified the CDR3 regions for these TCR beta libraries. TCRdb re-called the multiplex PCR reads through MiXCR, storing one row per CDR3 protein. The table shows 400,000 to 500,000 distinct CDR3 sequences, with around 17% occurring only once. This CDR3 contains 13 residues. V lost 4 bases to trimming and J lost 0 bases, with 10 bases between them. Germline V gene sequence: CDR1 SQVTM, CDR2 ANQGSEA. These same data were also listed under a study on T cells in Graves' hyperthyroidism and ophthalmopathy.

This chain links TRBV29-1 with TRBJ2-7; possibly TRBD1 or TRBD2 for D (5 bases each). The source is a woman aged 18-35 years with Graves disease. Sequencing was performed on peripheral blood mononuclear cells (PBMCs), taken at new diagnosis, from a patient treated with antithyroid drugs. The CDR3 coding sequence is TGCAGCGTTGTCCGGGACCGCTCCTACGAGCAGTACTTC. Amino acid sequence: CSVVRDRSYEQYF.